This section outlines one T cell receptor (beta chain) sequence together with its context. Its antigen is still unknown. This entry belongs to a study of cytomegalovirus exposure and HLA in healthy donors. The V gene lost 4 bases and the J gene lost 6 bases, with 9 bases spanning the gap. The germline CDR1 and CDR2 sequences are SEHNR and FQNEAQ (reference sequence). This CDR3 is built from 12 residues. The PCR was carried out with 60 Vbeta primers and 13 Jbeta primers. Using immunoSEQ multiplex PCR, the repertoire was profiled, and TCRdb retains in-frame clones only, with some absent. The sample has some 140,000 clones, over 60% seen once; the top ten hold 4% to 4.5%. Study-wide findings and caveats: In an earlier analysis, most TCR beta V segments were productive about 87% or about 30% of the time. Generally TCR sequences proved uncommon, though certain public TCRs appeared in numerous donors. In vitro experiments confirmed that three CMV-associated chains were specific for CMV antigens. Most subjects had HLA-A and HLA-B alleles reportedly predicted accurately by TCR beta sequences.

The chain carries TRBV7-9 and TRBJ1-2; D is unclear. This sequence originates from a woman aged 40 to 55 in good health and CMV-seronegative. Sequencing was done on a sample of PBMCs. CDR3 sequence reads: CASSSTLDGYTF. CDR3 DNA sequence: TGTGCCAGCAGCTCAACCTTAGATGGCTACACCTTC.